This TCR beta chain stems from a study of cytomegalovirus exposure and HLA in healthy donors. The PCR had 60 Vbeta and 13 Jbeta primers. Some clones are missing from TCRdb's copy, which holds only in-frame ones; the method was immunoSEQ multiplex PCR. The data show 130,000 or so clones, approximately 67% seen once. V lost 3 bases and J lost 1; bases outside the gene matches: 7. The CDR3 loop spans 18 amino acids. The germline V gene has CDR1 MDHEN and CDR2 SYDVKM. The chain recombines TRBV28 with TRBJ2-6; 9 bases match TRBD1. Source material: PBMCs. This receptor was identified in a man younger than 30 in good health and CMV-seronegative. The CDR3 is CASSFWGTGLSGANVLTF. Here the CDR3 DNA reads TGTGCCAGCAGTTTCTGGGGGACAGGGTTATCTGGGGCCAACGTCCTGACTTTC.